This T cell receptor beta chain appears in the sequencing data of a study of regulatory T cells in long-lasting Graves disease. In germline, CDR1 is MNHNS, CDR2 SASEGT. This CDR3 comprises 15 residues. With 5 bases removed from V and 2 bases from J, the gap between germline ends came to 13 bases. Library construction for TCR beta used iRepertoire HTBI primers and Arm-PCR of CDR3 regions. Each CDR3 protein gets one entry after TCRdb re-called the multiplex PCR reads with MiXCR. The table has roughly 610,000 distinct CDR3 sequences, roughly 15% seen once. General study results and limits: Newly diagnosed Graves' patients exceeded persistent ones in TCR diversity.

Comment on this clonotype: The antigen is unknown. A much bigger clone sits one base away, suggesting this may be a read error.

Time point here: newly diagnosed GD, antithyroid drugs for less than 3 months. PBMC-extracted RNA yielded the TCR library. These sequences were also reported in another study, on T cells in Graves' hyperthyroidism and ophthalmopathy. Per that paper: The HTBI set primed first-round TCR CDR3 RT-PCR. Ophthalmopathy was told apart from stable hyperthyroidism by a 13 V-J model. Model output signaled ophthalmopathy a median around 5.9 months ahead of onset.

This sequence joins TRBV6-1 and TRBJ1-5, with D perhaps TRBD1 (5 bases). The input for sequencing was peripheral blood mononuclear cells (PBMCs), taken at new diagnosis, from a patient treated with antithyroid drugs. The clonotype comes from a woman younger than 45 with Graves disease. CDR3 protein: CASSTDGAGNQPQHF. CDR3 bases: TGTGCCAGCAGTACGGACGGGGCAGGCAATCAGCCCCAGCATTTT.